Included here is one TCR beta chain sequence, with context. It lacks a known antigen. Per-base quality was not reported, and no clone a single base away is much larger than it. This entry belongs to a study of graft-versus-host responses after intestinal transplantation (dated by TCRdb to the early 2020s). With respect to the entire study: Multivisceral, liver-intestinal, or isolated intestinal transplants were received by the recipients. Samples from a few later patients were sequenced in-house on an Illumina MiSeq with MiXCR processing rather than by the commercial service. A peak of at least 4% donor T cells among recipient peripheral blood mononuclear cells was the definition used for donor T cell macrochimerism. Alloreactive clones were identified by sequencing pre-transplant mixed lymphocyte reaction products and comparing these products with unstimulated pre-transplant donor and recipient T cells. All recipients received anti-thymocyte globulin induction followed by maintenance tacrolimus and steroids for approximately 3 years. Of the roughly 24 intestinal transplant recipients enrolled in the cohort, one of whom was a retransplant, 3 patients without pretransplant specimens were excluded. Graft-versus-host and host-versus-graft alloreactive T cell clones were tracked in the graft, circulation and bone marrow after intestinal transplantation using bulk TCR-beta CDR3 sequencing.

Overall study results and their limits: In the allografts of patients with donor T cell macrochimerism, GvH to HvG T cell clonal ratios were high. The relatively low number and heterogeneity of intestinal transplant patients limited the conclusions. Early after transplant, peak levels of circulating GvH clones were found to be associated with declines in HvG clones. GvH clones turned up in recipient bone marrow, with some appearing earlier in ileal mucosa or blood, a pattern consistent with an intestinal mucosal origin.

The intended sense of this specimen's time point label: cells obtained before transplantation from donor or recipient. CD3+CD4+ and CD3+CD8+ populations were FACS-sorted from unstimulated pre-transplant donor and recipient cells taken from spleen or lymph nodes. Taken from cysteine to phenylalanine, the CDR3 has 15 residues. Of all the DNA, just the CDR3 is kept, 45 bases in frame from base 1. Clipping removes 5 bases from V and 8 bases from J, with 3 as the unmatched junction base count. From a lookup of the germline V gene (reference sequence), CDR1 and CDR2 are MNHNY and SVGAGI. The method behind the library was the immunoSEQ multiplex PCR assay. For most patients, genomic DNA was isolated with the Qiagen DNeasy Blood and Tissue Kit and shipped frozen to Adaptive Biotechnologies for TCR sequencing. Adaptive Biotechnologies carried out high-throughput TCR-beta CDR3 sequencing of genomic DNA for most patients. From the authors' description of their analysis: Adaptive's ImmunoSEQ software was the source of the TCR sequencing data for 15 to 20 patients, while a few other patients were processed with MiXCR and VDJtools. CD4 versus CD8 sorting errors were corrected by removing sequences found in both subsets at a frequency ratio below 5:1. CDR3 nucleotide sequences shared by donor and recipient were removed because the origin of these sequences could not be assigned. At least 2-fold expansion over unstimulated cells and a minimum CFSE-low frequency of 0.002% (template counts) or 0.001% (read counts) were required for clones to be classified as alloreactive. A clone was considered mappable if detected in the sequenced pre-transplant spleen, lymph node, or MLR CFSE-low populations of the donor or recipient. The cumulative frequency of alloreactive clones was calculated as a percentage of all sequences, weighted by copy number. TCRdb mirrors the immuneACCESS table, restricted to in-frame sequences. Some clones are absent from its copies; in checked studies, under half trace to an unresolved V gene, and the reason for the others is unknown. V and J calls and clone size come straight from that table; D and trimming were deduced from the DNA. This sample has roughly 64,000 clones in its table, and around nine tenths of those were observed once. 1.5% to 2% of the sample is held by the ten biggest clonotypes.

This material consisted of unstimulated CD8+ T cells sorted from spleen or lymph node cells, taken before transplant. The receptor chain draws on TRBV6-6 and TRBJ2-1; the junction holds 16 bases that match TRBD2. This clonotype was sampled from a human donor who was the organ donor for an intestinal transplant. Here is the DNA: TGTGCCAGCAGTCCGGGGACTAGCGGGAGGGATGAGCAGTTCTTC. Its protein reads: CASSPGTSGRDEQFF.